The 25 T cell receptor beta chains below come from one sample, sequenced in a study of human T cells and chemical hapten exposure. Time point denoted: healthy volunteer bleed at 2 weeks. Unfractionated whole blood was the source from which total RNA was extracted. One entry per CDR3 protein results from TCRdb running MiXCR on the RACE reads. The repertoire has around 130,000 distinct CDR3 sequences, approximately 10% of them found once; the top ten carry 1.5% to 2%. Source material: whole blood. The receptor source for this set is a male donor in good health. Some clones in this sample may be carry-over from other donors' samples.

The chain uses TRBV27 and TRBJ2-7; tentatively, D is TRBD2 (6 bases). Trimming stripped 5 bases from V and 1 base from J, with 15 bases between. The CDR3 has 15 amino acids. Germline V CDR1 and CDR2: MNHEY, SMNVEV (reference sequence). CDR3 sequence reads: CASSNAREPSYEQYF. CDR3 in DNA: TGTGCCAGCAGTAACGCTCGGGAGCCGTCCTACGAGCAGTACTTC.

This chain uses TRBV7-9 with TRBJ1-1; D perhaps matches TRBD1 (5 bases). The V gene's germline CDR1 is SEHNR and CDR2 FQNEAQ (reference sequence). The CDR3 length is 12 residues. Trimming removed 7 bases at V and 2 bases at J, with 8 bases between. CDR3 residues: CASIQGNTEAFF. CDR3 DNA sequence: TGTGCCAGCATCCAGGGTAACACTGAAGCTTTCTTT.

This clonotype was seen a handful of times. The chain combines TRBV5-1 with TRBJ2-3; no firm D call. With 0 bases removed from V and 1 base from J, the gap between germline ends came to 9 bases. The germline CDR1 and CDR2 sequences are SGHRS and YFSETQ. The CDR3 spans 15 residues. The CDR3 DNA follows: TGCGCCAGCAGCTTGGATTCTAGGCGCACAGATACGCAGTATTTT. It is translated as CASSLDSRRTDTQYF.

This clonotype was recorded a few times. The chain recombines TRBV30 with TRBJ2-3, with 10 bases aligning to TRBD1. V trimming: 1 base; J trimming: 0 bases; junction bases outside the gene matches: 10. Germline assignment: CDR1 GTSNPN and CDR2 SVGIG (reference sequence). The CDR3 is made up of 18 amino acids. The CDR3 DNA is TGTGCCTGGAGTGAATTTGGACAGGGGGACGGGAGCACAGATACGCAGTATTTT. This codes for CAWSEFGQGDGSTDTQYF.

This clonotype has more than one count but fewer than ten. This rearrangement joins TRBV5-1 to TRBJ2-3; 7 bases are a match to TRBD2. There are 16 residues in the CDR3. Trimming cost V 4 bases and J 1 base; bases outside gene matches: 9. Germline V lookup: CDR1 SGHRS, CDR2 YFSETQ. The CDR3 protein is CASSPVPSGRTDTQYF. The CDR3 coding sequence is TGCGCCAGCAGCCCAGTCCCTAGCGGTCGCACAGATACGCAGTATTTT.

The sample holds a few counts of this clonotype. The V call is TRBV12-3 or TRBV12-4, the J call TRBJ2-5; 7 bases fit TRBD2. This CDR3 comprises 14 residues. The junction had 3 bases not matched to a gene; V was cut back by 2 bases and J by 3 bases. The chain's CDR3 is CASSLLAGEETQYF. In DNA, the CDR3 is TGTGCCAGCAGTTTACTCGCGGGAGAAGAGACCCAGTACTTC.

This clonotype came up a few times. The J gene is TRBJ2-2, the V gene TRBV5-1; possible D gene TRBD1, 6 bases. Germline V lookup: CDR1 SGHRS, CDR2 YFSETQ. This CDR3 region has 15 residues. Trimming removed 2 bases at V and 4 bases at J, with 12 bases between. The CDR3, as DNA: TGCGCCAGCAGCTTTCTACCAGGGGTCACCGGGGAGCTGTTTTTT. Its translation is CASSFLPGVTGELFF.

This chain links TRBV4-3 with TRBJ2-5; 9 bases line up with TRBD1. The CDR3 loop spans 14 amino acids. V trimming: 4 bases; J trimming: 3 bases; junction bases outside the gene matches: 3. Germline V gene data show CDR1 as LGHNA and CDR2 as YSLEER. CDR3 protein: CASSPTGGEETQYF. DNA for the CDR3: TGCGCCAGCAGCCCGACAGGGGGGGAAGAGACCCAGTACTTC.

This sequence joins TRBV18 and TRBJ1-3; no firm D call. The CDR3 extends over 15 amino acids. Germline V gene data show CDR1 as KGHSH and CDR2 as LQKENI. The V and J ends lost 2 bases and 0 bases respectively, with 8 bases between them. CDR3 sequence: CASSPEGSSGNTIYF. The CDR3 DNA sequence: TGTGCCAGCTCACCAGAGGGCTCCTCTGGAAACACCATATATTTT.

The rearrangement joins TRBV30 to TRBJ2-5, with a tentative D call TRBD1 (7 bases). The germline V gene has CDR1 GTSNPN and CDR2 SVGIG (reference sequence). Trimming removed 3 bases from V and 4 bases from J, with 15 bases in between. The CDR3 length is 14 residues. This chain's CDR3 is CAWSPGQGGETQYF. CDR3 coding DNA: TGTGCCTGGAGCCCCGGGCAGGGGGGAGAGACCCAGTACTTC.

In this sample, this clonotype turned up a few times. The genes are TRBV6-2 or TRBV6-3 and TRBJ1-1, with a possible D match to TRBD1 (6 bases). The CDR3 covers 15 residues. V shed 2 bases and J shed 5 bases, with 15 bases lying between them. The germline gives CDR1 MNHEY, CDR2 SVGEGT. The CDR3 DNA sequence: TGTGCCAGCAGTTACATTGGGCAGGGGCGTACTGAAGCTTTCTTT. Protein sequence: CASSYIGQGRTEAFF.

This sequence joins TRBV27 and TRBJ1-5, with 9 bases identical to TRBD1. The germline CDR1 and CDR2 sequences are MNHEY and SMNVEV (reference sequence). The CDR3 is 17 residues long. V gave up 6 bases and J gave up 2 bases; unmatched junction bases: 11. CDR3 region: CASRGTGRGIGNQPQHF. CDR3 coding DNA: TGTGCCAGCAGAGGGACAGGGCGAGGAATCGGCAATCAGCCCCAGCATTTT.

The chain has TRBV9 and TRBJ1-1; D gene uncertain. The CDR3 covers 14 residues. V was cut by 2 bases and J by 1 base, with 9 bases left in between. CDR1 is SGDLS, CDR2 YYNGEE, per germline. CDR3 in amino acids: CASSVTEENTEAFF. The CDR3 DNA reads as TGTGCCAGCAGCGTTACAGAAGAGAACACTGAAGCTTTCTTT.

This clonotype was detected only a few times. V usage is TRBV11-1 and J usage is TRBJ2-1; D may be TRBD2 (5 bases). CDR3 length equals 15 residues. Trimming removed 3 bases from V and 5 bases from J, with 14 bases in between. Germline V CDR1 and CDR2: SGHAT, FQDESV (reference sequence). The CDR3 sequence: CASSFSLAGNNEQFF. The CDR3 DNA sequence: TGTGCCAGCAGCTTTTCTCTTGCGGGTAACAATGAGCAGTTCTTC.

V usage is TRBV20-1 and J usage is TRBJ1-5, with D possibly matching TRBD1 (5 bases). Deletions cut 6 bases from V and 0 bases from J, with 12 bases between. The CDR3 totals 14 residues. Germline V lookup: CDR1 DFQATT, CDR2 SNEGSKA (reference sequence). The CDR3 here is CSATDSYSNQPQHF. DNA for the CDR3: TGCAGTGCCACCGACAGTTATAGCAATCAGCCCCAGCATTTT.

This clonotype turned up a few times. The chain has TRBV10-3 and TRBJ1-3; perhaps TRBD1 as D (5 bases). The CDR3 covers 15 residues. V lost 0 bases and J lost 2, with 8 bases in between. Germline-derived CDR1 and CDR2 are ENHRY and SYGVKD. The CDR3 region has the DNA TGTGCCATCAGTGAGTCTTCGGGGCCTGGAAACACCATATATTTT. Its protein is CAISESSGPGNTIYF.

The gene calls are TRBV5-1 and TRBJ2-2, with D possibly called TRBD1 or TRBD2 (5 bases each). The CDR3 runs 15 residues. Germline loops: CDR1 SGHRS, CDR2 YFSETQ. V was clipped by 0 bases and J by 3 bases, with 9 bases between them. CDR3 residues: CASSLGGAHTGELFF. The CDR3 DNA follows: TGCGCCAGCAGCTTGGGAGGGGCCCACACCGGGGAGCTGTTTTTT.

This clonotype was observed many times. The chain links TRBV10-2 to TRBJ2-2, with 11 bases that match TRBD2. V lost 2 bases, J lost 5 bases, and 1 base stayed unmatched. The germline V gene has CDR1 WSHSY and CDR2 SAAADI. This CDR3 has 15 residues. In nucleotides, the CDR3 is TGCGCCAGCAGTGAGCTAGCGGGAGGAACCGGGGAGCTGTTTTTT. Translation: CASSELAGGTGELFF.

The sample holds many counts of this clonotype. The chain uses TRBV20-1 and TRBJ1-3; D call uncertain. The ends were cut back, 3 bases at V and 0 bases at J, with 6 bases in the middle. The CDR3 runs to 13 residues. CDR1 is DFQATT and CDR2 is SNEGSKA in the germline V gene (reference sequence). The CDR3 DNA follows: TGCAGTGCTAGCGTGGACTCTGGAAACACCATATATTTT. The encoded protein is CSASVDSGNTIYF.

This clonotype was observed at least ten times. The chain links TRBV20-1 to TRBJ2-7; TRBD1 or TRBD2 may be the D gene (6 bases each). The germline V gene encodes CDR1 DFQATT and CDR2 SNEGSKA (reference sequence). V was shortened by 3 bases and J by 2 bases, with 20 bases between the two germline ends. The CDR3 runs to 16 residues. The CDR3 bases are TGCAGTGCTAGTGTCTGGGGGGACACGGGTACCTACGAGCAGTACTTC. This codes for CSASVWGDTGTYEQYF.

This clonotype was detected only a few times. The CDR3, as DNA: TGTGCCAGCAGTTTGCAAGGACAGGGCGGCGATCAGCCCCAGCATTTT. Translating it yields CASSLQGQGGDQPQHF. The chain employs TRBV12-3 or TRBV12-4 and TRBJ1-5, with 8 bases identical to TRBD1. The CDR3 is 16 amino acids. With V trimmed by 3 bases and J by 5 bases, 9 bases remained unmatched.

This clonotype was seen only a few times. The rearrangement uses TRBV7-9 and TRBJ1-5; 8 bases map to TRBD1. Germline lookup yields CDR1 SEHNR and CDR2 FQNEAQ (reference sequence). The CDR3 totals 16 residues. V dropped 0 bases and J dropped 4; count of bases not matched to a gene: 5. The CDR3 sequence: CASSLAPGTGNQPQHF. The DNA of the CDR3 is TGTGCCAGCAGCTTAGCCCCCGGGACAGGAAATCAGCCCCAGCATTTT.

The CDR3 DNA is TGTGCCAGCGGCGAGAGGGATGAAAAACTGTTTTTT. Translation: CASGERDEKLFF. This chain joins TRBV28 and TRBJ1-4; no firm D call. V lost 8 bases to trimming and J lost 6 bases, with 10 bases between them. The CDR3 runs 12 residues. The germline V gene has CDR1 MDHEN and CDR2 SYDVKM.

In its sample, this clonotype was seen a few times. The CDR3 protein is CSGGDAYEQYF. The CDR3 coding sequence is TGCAGCGGGGGGGATGCCTACGAGCAGTACTTC. V and J are TRBV20-1 and TRBJ2-7, with 8 bases lining up with TRBD2. This CDR3 is 11 amino acids long. Per the germline V gene, CDR1 is DFQATT and CDR2 is SNEGSKA (reference sequence).

This clonotype has a handful of counts. The junction differs from germline at one of its ends, possibly a read error. The rearrangement joins TRBV29-1 to TRBJ2-7; 7 bases match TRBD2. Germline CDR1 reads SQVTM; CDR2 reads ANQGSEA. This CDR3 is 13 amino acids long. As DNA, the CDR3 is TGCAGCGTGGAAGGTAGGGGAGGGCACGAGCAGTACTTC. As protein: CSVEGRGGHEQYF.